Listed here is a single T cell receptor beta chain. This sample stems from a study of blood T cell repertoires in COVID-19. Study information: Both acute and convalescent COVID-19 samples were obtained from the United States, Italy and Spain. The cDNA or gDNA used as material had been derived from T cells, B-cell-depleted T cells, or PBMCs.

J lost 0 bases, V lost 5 bases, and 0 bases had no gene match. Germline CDR1 is GTSNPN and CDR2 is SVGIG (reference sequence). The CDR3 is 13 amino acids. Per the original methods: Reference gene primer amplification gave nucleated cell count estimates. Clones were read by immunoSEQ multiplex PCR, and TCRdb kept only the in-frame ones, dropping some. That table furnishes V, J and clone size, whereas the DNA furnished D and trimming. There are about 160,000 clones in the sample; approximately 90% occur only once, and 2% to 3% lies in the top ten. This sequence was found in a man aged 18 to 30 with acute or convalescent COVID-19. V gene TRBV30 combines with J gene TRBJ1-1, with TRBD1 identical over 10 bases. Sequences were obtained from peripheral blood. CDR3 coding DNA: TGTGCCTGGGGGACAGGGGTGAACACTGAAGCTTTCTTT. It yields the protein CAWGTGVNTEAFF.